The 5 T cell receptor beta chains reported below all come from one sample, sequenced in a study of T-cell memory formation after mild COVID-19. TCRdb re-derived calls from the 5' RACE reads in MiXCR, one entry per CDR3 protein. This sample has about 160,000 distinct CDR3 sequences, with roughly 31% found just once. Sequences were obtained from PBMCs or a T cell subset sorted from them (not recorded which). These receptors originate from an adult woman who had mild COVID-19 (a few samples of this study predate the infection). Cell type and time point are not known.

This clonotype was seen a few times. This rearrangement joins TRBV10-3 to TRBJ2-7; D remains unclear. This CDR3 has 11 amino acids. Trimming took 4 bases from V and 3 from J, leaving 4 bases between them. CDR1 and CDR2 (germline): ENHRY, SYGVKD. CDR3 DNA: TGTGCCATCAGTGCCGGCTACGAGCAGTACTTC. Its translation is CAISAGYEQYF.

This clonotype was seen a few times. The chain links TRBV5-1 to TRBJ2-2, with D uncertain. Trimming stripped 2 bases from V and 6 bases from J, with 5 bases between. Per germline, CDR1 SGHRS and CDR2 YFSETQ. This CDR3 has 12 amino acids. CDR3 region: CASSLNPGELFF. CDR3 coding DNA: TGCGCCAGCAGCTTAAATCCCGGGGAGCTGTTTTTT.

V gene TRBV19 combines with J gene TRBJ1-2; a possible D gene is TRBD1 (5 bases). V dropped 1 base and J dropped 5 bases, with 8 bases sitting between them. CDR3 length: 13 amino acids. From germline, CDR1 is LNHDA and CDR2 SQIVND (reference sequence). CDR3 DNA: TGTGCCAGTAGTATAGGGGCAGGGTATGGCTACACCTTC. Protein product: CASSIGAGYGYTF.

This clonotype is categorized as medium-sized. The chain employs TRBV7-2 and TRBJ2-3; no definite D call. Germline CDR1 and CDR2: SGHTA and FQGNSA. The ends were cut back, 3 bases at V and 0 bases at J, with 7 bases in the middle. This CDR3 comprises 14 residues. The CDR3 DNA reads TGTGCCAGCAGCTTTTGGGGTAGCACAGATACGCAGTATTTT. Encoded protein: CASSFWGSTDTQYF.

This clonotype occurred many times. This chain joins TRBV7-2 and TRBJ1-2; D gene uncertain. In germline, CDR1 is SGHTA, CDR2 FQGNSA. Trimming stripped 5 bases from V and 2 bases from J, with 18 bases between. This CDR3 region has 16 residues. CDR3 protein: CASSPDAGSPNYGYTF. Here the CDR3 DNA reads TGTGCCAGCAGCCCGGACGCTGGATCCCCAAACTATGGCTACACCTTC. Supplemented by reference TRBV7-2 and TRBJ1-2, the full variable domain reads GAGVSQSPSNKVTEKGKDVELRCDPISGHTALYWYRQSLGQGLEFLIYFQGNSAPDKSGLPSDRFSAERTGGSVSTLTIQRTQQEDSAVYLCASSPDAGSPNYGYTFGSGTRLTVV.